The 23 T cell receptor beta chains below come from one sample, sequenced in a study of blood T cell repertoires in COVID-19. Measured with immunoSEQ multiplex PCR; TCRdb has only the in-frame clones, and not every one. Among around 90,000 clones listed, 80% to 90% were seen once. Input material: peripheral blood. Source of these receptors: a man in his forties or fifties with COVID-19, enrolled during active disease.

The rearrangement links TRBV6-5 to TRBJ1-1; D perhaps matches TRBD1 (6 bases). The germline CDR1 and CDR2 sequences are MNHEY and SVGAGI. The germline V and J ends were trimmed by 6 bases and 1 base, with 15 bases remaining between them. The CDR3 sequence is 15 residues long. The CDR3 protein is CASRPWDIRNTEAFF. The CDR3 DNA is TGTGCCAGCAGACCTTGGGACATCAGGAACACTGAAGCTTTCTTT.

This clone has more than one count but fewer than ten. The chain recombines TRBV2 with TRBJ1-4; D is possibly TRBD1 (5 bases). CDR1 is SNHLY and CDR2 is FYNNEI in the germline V gene. Between the trimmed V and J ends, which lost 4 bases and 8 bases, there was a span of 17 bases. The CDR3 covers 15 residues. The CDR3 region is CASSVGVQGHEKLFF. The CDR3 DNA sequence: TGTGCCAGCAGTGTCGGCGTCCAGGGTCACGAAAAACTGTTTTTT.

The rearrangement joins TRBV7-3 to TRBJ2-3; 10 nucleotides match TRBD2. Per the germline V gene, CDR1 is SGHTA and CDR2 is FQGTGA. The CDR3 spans 15 residues. Trimming at V came to 1 base and at J to 7 bases, leaving 5 bases not matched to a gene. This CDR3 reads CASSLISGGLNTQYF. The CDR3 region has the DNA TGTGCCAGCAGCTTAATTAGCGGGGGGTTGAATACGCAGTATTTT.

J is TRBJ1-2 and V is TRBV6-1, with D hard to call. Germline V gene data show CDR1 as MNHNS and CDR2 as SASEGT. The CDR3 length is 12 residues. The V end was cut by 2 bases, the J end by 10 bases, with 11 bases between. The CDR3 sequence: CASSELGLDYTF. The CDR3 nucleotides read TGTGCCAGCAGTGAACTGGGCCTCGACTACACCTTC.

V gene TRBV2 combines with J gene TRBJ1-5, with D maybe TRBD1 (6 bases). The CDR3 has 14 amino acids. CDR1 is SNHLY, CDR2 FYNNEI, per germline. The CDR3 DNA follows: TGTGCTACTAGGGCAGGGGATAGCAATCAGCCCCAGCATTTT. It yields the protein CATRAGDSNQPQHF.

V and J are TRBV18 and TRBJ1-4, with TRBD1 matching 8 bases. Germline CDR1 is KGHSH and CDR2 is LQKENI. The CDR3 sequence is 22 residues long. The J segment lost 3 bases and the V segment lost 6 bases, leaving 27 bases of the junction unmatched. The CDR3 protein is CASSRRATGQGDFSAANEKLFF. The CDR3 nucleotides are TGTGCCAGCTCTCGGCGGGCCACAGGACAGGGTGATTTTTCTGCGGCTAATGAAAAACTGTTTTTT.

The chain carries TRBV14 and TRBJ1-6; the D is unclear. The CDR3 runs 15 residues. CDR1 and CDR2 from the germline V gene are SGHDN and FVKESK. Trimming shortened V by 4 bases and J by 10 bases, and 17 bases separated the two germline ends. The CDR3 bases are TGTGCCAGCAGCCCGAGCGGCGCGGGAACCTCACCCCTCCACTTT. Translating gives CASSPSGAGTSPLHF.

The chain employs TRBV5-1 and TRBJ1-2, with 7 nucleotides matching TRBD1. J gave up 5 bases and V 3 bases, and 4 bases lay outside the gene matches. There are 13 residues in the CDR3. Germline V gene data show CDR1 as SGHRS and CDR2 as YFSETQ. CDR3 loop: CASSSDRIYGYTF. The CDR3 coding sequence is TGCGCCAGCAGCTCGGACAGGATATATGGCTACACCTTC.

The V gene is TRBV5-1, the J gene TRBJ2-7, with a weak D call TRBD1 (7 bases). The CDR3 consists of 15 residues. V dropped 0 bases and J dropped 5 bases, with 15 bases sitting between them. Germline V gene lookup returns CDR1 SGHRS and CDR2 YFSETQ. CDR3 nucleotides: TGCGCCAGCAGCTTGGGCCCCACAGGGGAGGACGAGCAGTACTTC. Amino acids: CASSLGPTGEDEQYF.

The chain joins TRBV12-5 to TRBJ2-7; D perhaps matches TRBD2 (6 bases). Germline V lookup: CDR1 LGHNT, CDR2 FRNRAP. Between the trimmed V and J ends, which lost 1 base and 3 bases, there was a span of 10 bases. The length of the CDR3 is 14 residues. The CDR3 DNA follows: TGTGCTAGTGGTTTGGGGAGGGCGCTCTACGAGCAGTACTTC. This translates into CASGLGRALYEQYF.

The rearrangement links TRBV27 to TRBJ2-7; 11 bases align to TRBD2. V lost 2 bases, J lost 3 bases, and 6 bases stayed unmatched. The length of the CDR3 is 16 residues. Germline assignment: CDR1 MNHEY and CDR2 SMNVEV (reference sequence). The CDR3 nucleotides are TGTGCCAGCAGTTTAAATAGCGGGGGGGCCCACTACGAGCAGTACTTC. Its protein product is CASSLNSGGAHYEQYF.

The chain is built from TRBV5-1 and TRBJ1-5, with 7 nucleotides matching TRBD1. J was trimmed by 6 bases and V by 4 bases; bases with no gene match: 7. The germline gives CDR1 SGHRS, CDR2 YFSETQ. The CDR3 sequence is 14 residues long. The CDR3 DNA reads TGCGCCAGCAGCCCACAGGGGATCGGTCAGCCCCAGCATTTT. Amino acid sequence: CASSPQGIGQPQHF. Drawing the rest from reference TRBV5-1 and TRBJ1-5, the complete variable domain is KAGVTQTPRYLIKTRGQQVTLSCSPISGHRSVSWYQQTPGQGLQFLFEYFSETQRNKGNFPGRFSGRQFSNSRSEMNVSTLELGDSALYLCASSPQGIGQPQHFGDGTRLSIL.

The CDR3 loop reads CASRERDSYNSPLHF. The CDR3 DNA reads as TGTGCCAGCAGAGAGAGGGACAGCTATAATTCACCCCTCCACTTT. The rearrangement joins TRBV2 to TRBJ1-6, with 7 bases lining up with TRBD1. J gave up 3 bases and V 6 bases, and 5 bases lay outside the gene matches. CDR3 length: 15 amino acids. Germline CDR1 SNHLY, CDR2 FYNNEI.

The chain recombines TRBV9 with TRBJ2-1; D may be TRBD2 (6 bases). Looked up from germline, CDR1 is SGDLS and CDR2 is YYNGEE. The ends were cut back, 0 bases at V and 4 bases at J, with 11 bases in the middle. The CDR3 sequence is 15 residues long. The CDR3 here is CASSVGRGTYNEQFF. In DNA, the CDR3 is TGTGCCAGCAGCGTAGGCCGGGGGACTTACAATGAGCAGTTCTTC.

The chain combines TRBV28 with TRBJ2-1; TRBD2 aligns across 11 bases. Trimming cost V 1 base and J 3 bases; bases outside gene matches: 2. Looked up from germline, CDR1 is MDHEN and CDR2 is SYDVKM. The CDR3 covers 16 residues. CDR3 region: CASSLFLAGGYNEQFF. For the CDR3, the DNA is TGTGCCAGCAGTTTATTCCTAGCGGGGGGCTACAATGAGCAGTTCTTC.

This sequence joins TRBV10-3 and TRBJ1-2; 9 bases are shared with TRBD1. CDR1 and CDR2 from the germline V gene are ENHRY and SYGVKD. CDR3 length: 16 residues. J lost 3 bases, V lost 3 bases, and 8 bases had no gene match. The CDR3 coding sequence is TGTGCCATCAGTGACGGGACAGGGCGGAAGGACTATGGCTACACCTTC. This gives the protein CAISDGTGRKDYGYTF.

J is TRBJ1-2 and V is TRBV5-1, with D hard to call. The CDR3 has 15 residues. V was shortened by 0 bases and J by 5 bases, with 14 bases between the two germline ends. Germline V gene lookup returns CDR1 SGHRS and CDR2 YFSETQ. CDR3 in DNA: TGCGCCAGCAGCTTGGGATCGGCTTTGGAGTATGGCTACACCTTC. Protein sequence: CASSLGSALEYGYTF. The full variable domain, completed using reference TRBV5-1 and TRBJ1-2, is KAGVTQTPRYLIKTRGQQVTLSCSPISGHRSVSWYQQTPGQGLQFLFEYFSETQRNKGNFPGRFSGRQFSNSRSEMNVSTLELGDSALYLCASSLGSALEYGYTFGSGTRLTVV.

This clone has a single count. This chain connects TRBV7-2 to TRBJ1-3; 7 bases align to TRBD1. Germline V gene lookup returns CDR1 SGHTA and CDR2 FQGNSA. Trimming took 3 bases from V and 4 from J; bases not matched to a gene: 9. This CDR3 is built from 16 residues. Here the CDR3 DNA reads TGTGCCAGCAGCTTTTCGCCCGGGACAGCCGGAAACACCATATATTTT. This sequence encodes CASSFSPGTAGNTIYF.

The V and J genes are TRBV6-5 and TRBJ1-6, with TRBD1 matching 9 bases. CDR3 size: 15 residues. With V trimmed by 10 bases and J by 2 bases, 6 bases remained unmatched. Germline-derived CDR1 and CDR2 are MNHEY and SVGAGI. The CDR3 protein is CATGDRVPYNSPLHF. As DNA, the CDR3 is TGTGCCACGGGGGACAGGGTACCCTATAATTCACCCCTCCACTTT.

The rearrangement links TRBV20-1 to TRBJ2-1; 14 positions agree with TRBD2. Trimming at V came to 3 bases and at J to 3 bases, leaving 1 base not matched to a gene. Germline values: CDR1 DFQATT, CDR2 SNEGSKA (reference sequence). This CDR3 spans 15 amino acids. The CDR3, as DNA: TGCAGTGCTAGTGGGACTAGCGGGAGCTACAATGAGCAGTTCTTC. Its protein product is CSASGTSGSYNEQFF.

This clone was counted once. The chain couples TRBV6-5 to TRBJ1-4; D gene ambiguous. Germline CDR1 is MNHEY and CDR2 is SVGAGI. The CDR3 extends over 16 amino acids. The ends were cut back, 4 bases at V and 0 bases at J, with 12 bases in the middle. In DNA, the CDR3 is TGTGCCAGCAGTTTGTGGGGAGATACAACTAATGAAAAACTGTTTTTT. It is translated as CASSLWGDTTNEKLFF.

The CDR3 sequence is CASSLTSTLNSPLHF. The CDR3 region has the DNA TGTGCCAGTAGTTTGACAAGTACCCTTAATTCACCCCTCCACTTT. The chain is built from TRBV19 and TRBJ1-6; D is undetermined. Germline V gene sequence: CDR1 LNHDA, CDR2 SQIVND (reference sequence). V shed 5 bases and J shed 6 bases, with 14 bases lying between them. CDR3 length equals 15 residues.

The rearrangement uses TRBV24-1 and TRBJ1-5, with TRBD1 matching over 9 bases. The CDR3 has 14 amino acids. Unmatched junction bases numbered 5, after V lost 5 bases and J lost 7 bases. From germline, CDR1 is KGHDR and CDR2 SFDVKD. CDR3 sequence (DNA): TGTGCCACCAGTGCGGACAGGGGATGGCAGCCCCAGCATTTT. Encoded protein: CATSADRGWQPQHF.